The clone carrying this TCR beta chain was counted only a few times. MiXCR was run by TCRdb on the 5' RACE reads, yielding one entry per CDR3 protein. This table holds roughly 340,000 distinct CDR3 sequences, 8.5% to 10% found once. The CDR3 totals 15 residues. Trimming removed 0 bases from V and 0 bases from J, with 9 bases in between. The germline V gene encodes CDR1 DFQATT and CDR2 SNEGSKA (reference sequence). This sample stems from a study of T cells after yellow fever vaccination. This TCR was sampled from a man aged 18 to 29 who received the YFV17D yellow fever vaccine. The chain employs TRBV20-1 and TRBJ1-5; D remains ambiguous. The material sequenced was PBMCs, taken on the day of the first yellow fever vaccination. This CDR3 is CSAREVGRSNQPQHF. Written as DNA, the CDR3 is TGCAGTGCTAGAGAGGTCGGTCGTAGCAATCAGCCCCAGCATTTT.